This T cell receptor (beta chain) was profiled in a study of cytomegalovirus exposure and HLA in healthy donors. Study observations and caveats: Most TCR beta V segments were productive about 87% or about 30% of the time in an earlier analysis. Researchers catalogued some 160 TCR beta chains as cytomegalovirus-associated.

The primer mix had 60 Vbeta and 13 Jbeta primers. Repertoires were generated with immunoSEQ multiplex PCR, while TCRdb's copy carries only in-frame clones and drops some. This sample has more than 95,000 clones, with roughly 82% found just once. For this clone: Its antigen is currently unknown.

The clonotype comes from an older woman in good health and CMV-seropositive. The sequencing input was PBMCs.

For the CDR3, the DNA is TGTGCCAGCAGCCCCACGGCGCGGGGGGGATACAATGAGCAGTTCTTC. Translating gives CASSPTARGGYNEQFF. V is TRBV4-2 and J is TRBJ2-1, with TRBD2 identical over 9 bases. This CDR3 contains 16 residues. V lost 4 bases to trimming and J lost 4 bases; unmatched junction nucleotides: 8. Germline loops: CDR1 LGHNA, CDR2 YNFKEQ.